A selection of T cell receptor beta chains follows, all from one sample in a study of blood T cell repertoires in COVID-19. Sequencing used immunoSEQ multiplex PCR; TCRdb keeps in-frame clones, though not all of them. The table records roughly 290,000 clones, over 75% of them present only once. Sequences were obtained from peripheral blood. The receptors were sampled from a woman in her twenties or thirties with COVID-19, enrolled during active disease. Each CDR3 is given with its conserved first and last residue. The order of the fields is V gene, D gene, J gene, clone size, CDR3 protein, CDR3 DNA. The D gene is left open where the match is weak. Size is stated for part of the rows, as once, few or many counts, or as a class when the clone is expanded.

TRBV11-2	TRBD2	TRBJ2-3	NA	CASSLGGRALDTQYF	TGTGCCAGCAGCTTGGGCGGGAGGGCCTTAGATACGCAGTATTTT
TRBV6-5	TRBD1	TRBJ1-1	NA	CASSWTGVNTEAFF	TGTGCCAGCAGTTGGACAGGGGTAAACACTGAAGCTTTCTTT
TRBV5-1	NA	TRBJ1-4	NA	CASSLGDSTTNEKLFF	TGCGCCAGCAGCTTGGGGGACTCTACAACTAATGAAAAACTGTTTTTT
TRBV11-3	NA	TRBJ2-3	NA	CASSLGALIEDTQYF	TGTGCCAGCAGCTTAGGGGCTTTGATCGAAGATACGCAGTATTTT
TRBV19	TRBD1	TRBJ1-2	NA	CASAGTGDRNYGYTF	TGTGCCAGTGCGGGGACAGGCGACCGTAACTATGGCTACACCTTC
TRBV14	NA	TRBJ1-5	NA	CASFFRGRGSNQPQHF	TGTGCCAGCTTTTTCAGGGGAAGAGGCAGCAATCAGCCCCAGCATTTT
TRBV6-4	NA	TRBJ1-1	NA	CASSWSRNTEAFF	TGTGCCAGCAGCTGGTCCAGGAACACTGAAGCTTTCTTT
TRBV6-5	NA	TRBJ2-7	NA	CASNRGNTGEQYF	TGTGCCAGCAACCGCGGGAATACGGGCGAGCAGTACTTC
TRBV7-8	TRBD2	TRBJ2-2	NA	CASSRRGRAGLGELFF	TGTGCCAGCAGCCGCCGGGGGAGGGCCGGTTTAGGGGAGCTGTTTTTT
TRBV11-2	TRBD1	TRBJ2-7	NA	CASSLGGTGGSEQYF	TGTGCCAGCAGTCTTGGCGGTACAGGGGGCTCCGAGCAGTACTTC
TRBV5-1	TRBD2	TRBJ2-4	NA	CASSPGGTGTPSALAKNIQYF	TGCGCCAGCAGCCCGGGGGGGACCGGGACTCCCAGCGCCCTAGCCAAAAACATTCAGTACTTC
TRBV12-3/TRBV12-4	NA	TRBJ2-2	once	CASSLDVTGELFF	TGTGCCAGCAGTTTAGATGTAACCGGGGAGCTGTTTTTT
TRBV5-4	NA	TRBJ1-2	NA	CASSFGENYGYTF	TGTGCCAGCAGCTTTGGAGAGAACTATGGCTACACCTTC
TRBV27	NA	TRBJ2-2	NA	CASSLDSAGELFF	TGTGCCAGCAGTTTAGATTCGGCCGGGGAGCTGTTTTTT
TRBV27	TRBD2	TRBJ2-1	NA	CASSPPAGGPNEQFF	TGTGCCAGCAGTCCCCCTGCGGGAGGCCCCAATGAGCAGTTCTTC
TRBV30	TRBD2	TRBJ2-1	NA	CAWSVLAGGPREQFF	TGTGCCTGGAGTGTTTTAGCGGGAGGGCCCCGGGAGCAGTTCTTC
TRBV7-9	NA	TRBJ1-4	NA	CASSPTGGQLNEKLFF	TGTGCCAGCAGCCCTACAGGAGGACAGTTAAATGAAAAACTGTTTTTT
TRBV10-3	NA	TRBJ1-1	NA	CAISELQGEAEAFF	TGTGCCATCAGTGAGTTACAGGGCGAAGCTGAAGCTTTCTTT
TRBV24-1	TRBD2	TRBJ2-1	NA	CATSDNGLAGVEGEQFF	TGTGCCACCAGTGACAACGGACTAGCGGGAGTAGAGGGGGAGCAGTTCTTC
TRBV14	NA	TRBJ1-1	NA	CASSPSGEGTEAFF	TGTGCCAGCAGCCCCTCAGGGGAGGGCACTGAAGCTTTCTTT
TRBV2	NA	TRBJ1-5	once	CASGGTYSNQPQHF	TGTGCCAGCGGAGGAACTTATAGCAATCAGCCCCAGCATTTT
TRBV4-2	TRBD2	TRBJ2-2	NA	CASSQDPSGRTGELFF	TGTGCCAGCAGCCAAGATCCTAGCGGAAGAACCGGGGAGCTGTTTTTT
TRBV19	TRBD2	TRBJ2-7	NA	CASSAPGTSGSAYEQYF	TGTGCCAGTAGTGCCCCCGGGACTAGCGGGAGTGCGTACGAGCAGTACTTC
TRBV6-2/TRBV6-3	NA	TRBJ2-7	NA	CASSYSSSSYEQYF	TGTGCCAGCAGTTACTCTAGCAGCTCCTACGAGCAGTACTTC
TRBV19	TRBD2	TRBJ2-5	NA	CASSIKRAGGAQYF	TGTGCCAGTAGTATCAAACGGGCTGGGGGGGCCCAGTACTTC
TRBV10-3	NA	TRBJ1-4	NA	CASRGGETNEKLFF	TGTGCCAGCCGGGGGGGCGAGACTAATGAAAAACTGTTTTTT
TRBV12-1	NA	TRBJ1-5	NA	CASSLELDRVGVGQPQHF	TGTGCCAGCAGCTTAGAACTCGACAGGGTTGGGGTTGGGCAGCCCCAGCATTTT
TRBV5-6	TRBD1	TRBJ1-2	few	CASSFGRGYSNYGYTF	TGTGCCAGCAGCTTTGGCAGGGGGTATTCCAACTATGGCTACACCTTC
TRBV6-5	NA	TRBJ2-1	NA	CASRAGGTPYNEQFF	TGTGCCAGCAGAGCGGGCGGAACTCCCTACAATGAGCAGTTCTTC
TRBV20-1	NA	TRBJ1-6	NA	CSASAETYNSPLHF	TGCAGTGCTAGTGCAGAAACCTATAATTCACCCCTCCACTTT
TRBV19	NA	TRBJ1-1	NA	CASSIDGGVNTEAFF	TGTGCCAGTAGTATAGATGGAGGGGTGAACACTGAAGCTTTCTTT
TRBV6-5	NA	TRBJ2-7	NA	CASCWPSYEQYF	TGTGCCAGCTGTTGGCCCTCCTACGAGCAGTACTTC
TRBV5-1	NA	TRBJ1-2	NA	CASSPSVNYGYTF	TGCGCCAGCAGCCCAAGCGTGAACTATGGCTACACCTTC
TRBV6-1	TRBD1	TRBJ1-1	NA	CASSAPPDRATEAFF	TGTGCCAGCAGTGCCCCCCCGGACAGGGCGACTGAAGCTTTCTTT
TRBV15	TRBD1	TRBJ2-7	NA	CATSGGQGFASRNEQYF	TGTGCCACCAGCGGTGGACAGGGTTTTGCGAGTAGGAACGAGCAGTACTTC
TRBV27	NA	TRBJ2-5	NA	CASSFYFPPETQYF	TGTGCCAGCAGTTTCTACTTCCCCCCGGAGACCCAGTACTTC
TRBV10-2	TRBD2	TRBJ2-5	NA	CASSELGGFQETQYF	TGCGCCAGCAGTGAGTTGGGGGGGTTTCAAGAGACCCAGTACTTC
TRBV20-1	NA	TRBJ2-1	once	CSGGSNEQFF	TGCAGTGGAGGGTCCAATGAGCAGTTCTTC
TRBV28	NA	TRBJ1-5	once	CASSDMNQPQHF	TGTGCCAGCAGCGACATGAATCAGCCCCAGCATTTT
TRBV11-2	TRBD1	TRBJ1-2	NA	CASSLQGQPAF	TGTGCCAGCAGCTTACAGGGACAGCCCGCCTTC
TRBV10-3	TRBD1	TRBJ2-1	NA	CAISGTGDMSYNEQFF	TGTGCCATCAGCGGGACAGGGGATATGTCCTACAATGAGCAGTTCTTC